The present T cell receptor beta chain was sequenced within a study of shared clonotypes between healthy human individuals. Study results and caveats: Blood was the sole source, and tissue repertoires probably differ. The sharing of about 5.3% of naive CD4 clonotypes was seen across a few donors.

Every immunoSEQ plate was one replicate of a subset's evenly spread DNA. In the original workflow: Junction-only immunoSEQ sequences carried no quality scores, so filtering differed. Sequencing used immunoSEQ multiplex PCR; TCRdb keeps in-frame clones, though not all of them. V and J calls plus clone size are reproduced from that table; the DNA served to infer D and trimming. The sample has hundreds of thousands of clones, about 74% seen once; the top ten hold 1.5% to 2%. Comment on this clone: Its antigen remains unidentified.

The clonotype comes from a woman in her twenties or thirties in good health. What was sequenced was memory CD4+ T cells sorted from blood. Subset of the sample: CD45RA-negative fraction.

The CDR3 bases are TGTGCCATCCAGACTGGACAGAGTGGTGGCTACACCTTC. Residues: CAIQTGQSGGYTF. The genes are TRBV10-3 and TRBJ1-2, with D possibly being TRBD1 (6 bases). V shed 8 bases and J shed 7 bases, with 17 bases lying between them. CDR1 is ENHRY and CDR2 is SYGVKD in the germline V gene. This CDR3 contains 13 residues.